These 24 T cell receptor beta chains were all obtained from the same sample, sequenced in a study of blood T cell repertoires in COVID-19. Some clones are missing from TCRdb's copy, which holds only in-frame ones; the method was immunoSEQ multiplex PCR. This sample yields fewer than 250,000 clones, of which 84% are seen a single time; more than 9% belongs to the top ten. Sequencing was performed on peripheral blood. The source is an elderly woman with COVID-19, enrolled during active disease.

This clone was observed once. V gene TRBV7-2 combines with J gene TRBJ1-4; 7 positions agree with TRBD1. The CDR3 is 16 amino acids. Germline CDR1 and CDR2: SGHTA and FQGNSA. V gave up 3 bases and J gave up 6 bases; unmatched junction bases: 10. As DNA, the CDR3 is TGTGCCAGCAGCTTGGGTAGGGGGCAGGCGGATGAAAAACTGTTTTTT. Protein product: CASSLGRGQADEKLFF.

As concerns this clone: Other DNA sequences of this sample code for an identical CDR3. The CDR3, as DNA: TGCGCCAGCAGCTTAGAACAGAATCAGCCCCAGCATTTT. Amino acids: CASSLEQNQPQHF. The rearrangement uses TRBV5-1 and TRBJ1-5; D gene ambiguous. The germline V gene has CDR1 SGHRS and CDR2 YFSETQ. CDR3 size: 13 residues. V was trimmed by 2 bases and J by 4 bases, leaving 7 bases between them.

The V and J genes are TRBV21-1 and TRBJ1-2; the tabulated D call, TRBD1, remains unverified against the DNA. TRBV21-1 is noted as a pseudogene. CDR3 length: 15 residues. The CDR3 region has the DNA TGTGCCAGCAGCTCCATCGAGGACAGGGGGCGCGGCTACACCTTC. Protein: CASSSIEDRGRGYTF.

The CDR3 DNA reads as TGTGCCAGCAGCCCCGTCAGGGGTAAGCACACAGATACGCAGTATTTT. The encoded protein is CASSPVRGKHTDTQYF. The rearrangement uses TRBV11-2 and TRBJ2-3; perhaps TRBD1 as D (6 bases). Trimming cost V 5 bases and J 2 bases, with 17 bases left between them. The CDR3 spans 16 residues. Germline values: CDR1 SGHAT, CDR2 FQNNGV.

J is TRBJ2-7 and V is TRBV19; 7 nucleotides align to TRBD2. The germline V gene has CDR1 LNHDA and CDR2 SQIVND (reference sequence). The CDR3 covers 15 residues. V was clipped by 5 bases and J by 1 base; unmatched bases: 8. The CDR3 protein is CASSASGAISYEQYF. For the CDR3, the DNA is TGTGCCAGTAGTGCGAGCGGGGCTATTTCCTACGAGCAGTACTTC. The complete variable domain, with remaining parts taken from reference TRBV19 and TRBJ2-7, reads DGGITQSPKYLFRKEGQNVTLSCEQNLNHDAMYWYRQDPGQGLRLIYYSQIVNDFQKGDIAEGYSVSREKKESFPLTVTSAQKNPTAFYLCASSASGAISYEQYFGPGTRLTVT.

This chain links TRBV30 with TRBJ1-6; D is uncertain. This CDR3 region has 13 residues. Germline V gives CDR1 GTSNPN, CDR2 SVGIG (reference sequence). Trimming shortened V by 4 bases and J by 5 bases, and 9 bases separated the two germline ends. The CDR3 loop reads CAWTGGNNSPLHF. CDR3 nucleotides: TGTGCCTGGACCGGCGGGAATAATTCACCCCTCCACTTT. Complete variable domain (other parts from reference TRBV30 and TRBJ1-6): SQTIHQWPATLVQPVGSPLSLECTVEGTSNPNLYWYRQAAGRGLQLLFYSVGIGQISSEVPQNLSASRPQDRQFILSSKKLLLSDSGFYLCAWTGGNNSPLHFGNGTRLTVT.

This clone was recorded once. The chain combines TRBV25-1 with TRBJ1-5; the D gene is possibly TRBD1 (5 bases). The CDR3 loop spans 13 amino acids. V was shortened by 7 bases and J by 6 bases, with 13 bases between the two germline ends. In germline, CDR1 is MGHDK, CDR2 SYGVNS. The CDR3 protein is CASTQGVGQPQHF. The CDR3 DNA sequence: TGTGCCAGCACGCAGGGTGTCGGTCAGCCCCAGCATTTT.

The V and J genes are TRBV5-1 and TRBJ2-3; no definite D call. Germline-derived CDR1 and CDR2 are SGHRS and YFSETQ. The CDR3 loop spans 13 amino acids. V was trimmed by 1 base and J by 2 bases, leaving 5 bases between them. The CDR3 nucleotides are TGCGCCAGCAGCTTGACAGCCACAGATACGCAGTATTTT. This encodes CASSLTATDTQYF.

This clone was picked up a small number of times. This chain links TRBV7-6 with TRBJ1-3; 11 nucleotides line up with TRBD1. Germline CDR1 SGHVS, CDR2 FNYEAQ. The CDR3 totals 15 residues. The V and J ends lost 8 bases and 5 bases, in that order; junction bases with no gene match: 8. This CDR3 is CASGLGTGGRNTIYF. The DNA of the CDR3 is TGTGCCAGCGGGCTGGGGACAGGGGGACGAAACACCATATATTTT.

On this clone itself: Additional DNA sequences in this sample encode the identical CDR3. J is TRBJ2-3 and V is TRBV5-4; D possibly corresponds to TRBD2 (6 bases). The germline V and J ends were trimmed by 4 bases and 3 bases, with 9 bases remaining between them. CDR1 is SGHNT and CDR2 is YYREEE in the germline V gene (reference sequence). CDR3 length: 13 residues. The CDR3 sequence is CASSLAGTDTQYF. DNA for the CDR3: TGTGCCAGCAGCCTGGCGGGGACAGATACGCAGTATTTT.

Details on this clone: The sample has other DNA sequences that encode this CDR3 too. The V gene is TRBV28, the J gene TRBJ1-2; 7 nucleotides match TRBD1. The germline V gene encodes CDR1 MDHEN and CDR2 SYDVKM. The CDR3 has 13 amino acids. Unmatched junction bases numbered 2, after V lost 5 bases and J lost 2 bases. The chain's CDR3 is CASSTTGNYGYTF. DNA for the CDR3: TGTGCCAGCAGTACGACAGGGAACTATGGCTACACCTTC.

The chain links TRBV27 to TRBJ2-4, with D perhaps TRBD1 (6 bases). This CDR3 comprises 15 residues. V was clipped by 5 bases and J by 7 bases, with 18 bases between them. The germline CDR1 and CDR2 sequences are MNHEY and SMNVEV (reference sequence). The CDR3, as DNA: TGTGCCAGCAGTAATGGACCTGGACAGCGGAACATTCAGTACTTC. Translation: CASSNGPGQRNIQYF.

The chain carries TRBV5-1 and TRBJ2-7, with D perhaps matching TRBD2 (6 bases). The V gene's germline CDR1 is SGHRS and CDR2 YFSETQ. This CDR3 region has 15 residues. V was cut by 3 bases and J by 4 bases, with 17 bases left in between. The CDR3 nucleotides read TGCGCCAGCAGCTCACCGGGACTCTCAAAATACGAGCAGTACTTC. Its protein is CASSSPGLSKYEQYF.

J is TRBJ1-2 and V is TRBV19; D perhaps matches TRBD1 (6 bases). The CDR3 is 14 amino acids. The germline V gene encodes CDR1 LNHDA and CDR2 SQIVND (reference sequence). V was pared by 1 base and J by 3 bases, with 9 bases between. Here the CDR3 reads CASSIAAGDYGYTF. In DNA form, the CDR3 reads TGTGCCAGTAGTATAGCGGCAGGGGACTATGGCTACACCTTC. The full variable domain, rest sourced from reference TRBV19 and TRBJ1-2, is DGGITQSPKYLFRKEGQNVTLSCEQNLNHDAMYWYRQDPGQGLRLIYYSQIVNDFQKGDIAEGYSVSREKKESFPLTVTSAQKNPTAFYLCASSIAAGDYGYTFGSGTRLTVV.

The chain employs TRBV5-1 and TRBJ1-1; TRBD1 matches at 10 bases. This CDR3 comprises 15 residues. The germline gives CDR1 SGHRS, CDR2 YFSETQ. V shed 3 bases and J 6 bases; nucleotides not matched to a gene: 8. CDR3 DNA sequence: TGCGCCAGCAGCTCAACCGGGACAGGGGTTCCTGAAGCTTTCTTT. Protein product: CASSSTGTGVPEAFF. The full variable domain, completed using reference TRBV5-1 and TRBJ1-1, is KAGVTQTPRYLIKTRGQQVTLSCSPISGHRSVSWYQQTPGQGLQFLFEYFSETQRNKGNFPGRFSGRQFSNSRSEMNVSTLELGDSALYLCASSSTGTGVPEAFFGQGTRLTVV.

The rearrangement links TRBV5-4 to TRBJ1-3; D not certain. The germline CDR1 and CDR2 sequences are SGHNT and YYREEE (reference sequence). Trimming cost V 4 bases and J 8 bases, with 16 bases left between them. CDR3 length: 14 residues. DNA of the CDR3: TGTGCCAGCAGCCTCTACCCCGGGGAGGACACCATATATTTT. Translated, it gives CASSLYPGEDTIYF.

The CDR3 DNA reads TGTGCCAGTACCCAGGGACAGGAGGGGGGCTACACCTTC. Translated: CASTQGQEGGYTF. The rearrangement links TRBV12-3 or TRBV12-4 to TRBJ1-2; TRBD1 aligns across 8 bases. CDR3 length: 13 amino acids. The J segment lost 8 bases and the V segment lost 9 bases, leaving 11 bases of the junction unmatched.

The genes are TRBV30 and TRBJ1-1; TRBD1 is a possible D gene (6 bases). The CDR3 sequence is 13 residues long. Trimming cost V 8 bases and J 4 bases, with 17 bases left between them. Germline V gene data show CDR1 as GTSNPN and CDR2 as SVGIG (reference sequence). In nucleotides, the CDR3 is TGTGCCGGGGGATTACAGGGTCCCACTGAAGCTTTCTTT. Amino acid sequence: CAGGLQGPTEAFF. The variable domain in full, completed from reference TRBV30 and TRBJ1-1, reads SQTIHQWPATLVQPVGSPLSLECTVEGTSNPNLYWYRQAAGRGLQLLFYSVGIGQISSEVPQNLSASRPQDRQFILSSKKLLLSDSGFYLCAGGLQGPTEAFFGQGTRLTVV.

Regarding this clone: Sequence at one end of the junction differs from germline and may be a read error. V gene TRBV7-7 combines with J gene TRBJ1-1, with 8 bases that match TRBD1. The CDR3 spans 18 residues. The germline gives CDR1 SSHAT, CDR2 FNYEAQ (reference sequence). CDR3 nucleotide sequence: TGTGCTAGCAGCTACTTCTCCGCCGGGGGACAGGTTAACACTGAAGCTTTCTTT. Translated: CASSYFSAGGQVNTEAFF.

J is TRBJ2-5 and V is TRBV3-1 (or the pseudogene TRBV3-2); D not certain. V gave up 4 bases and J gave up 2 bases, with 11 bases separating them. Germline loops: CDR1 LGHDT, CDR2 YNNKEL (reference sequence). The CDR3 spans 14 residues. CDR3 protein: CASSPTAGQETQYF. CDR3 bases: TGTGCCAGCAGCCCCACCGCAGGTCAAGAGACCCAGTACTTC.

The chain joins TRBV28 to TRBJ1-3; TRBD1 aligns across 7 bases. Germline loops: CDR1 MDHEN, CDR2 SYDVKM. This CDR3 region has 18 residues. With V trimmed by 4 bases and J by 0 bases, 12 bases remained unmatched. In DNA, the CDR3 is TGTGCCAGCAGTTCTCGGGGGACAGCTTATGGCTCTGGAAACACCATATATTTT. This encodes CASSSRGTAYGSGNTIYF.

A single count supports this clone. The chain couples TRBV27 to TRBJ2-1; 8 positions agree with TRBD1. This CDR3 region has 15 residues. V was pared by 3 bases and J by 3 bases, with 4 bases of the junction left unmatched. Germline V gene data show CDR1 as MNHEY and CDR2 as SMNVEV (reference sequence). CDR3 region: CASSFRDRFYNEQFF. In DNA, the CDR3 is TGTGCCAGCAGTTTCCGGGACAGGTTCTACAATGAGCAGTTCTTC.

This clone was counted between two and nine times. The chain has TRBV18 and TRBJ1-1; D might be TRBD1 (5 bases). The germline V gene has CDR1 KGHSH and CDR2 LQKENI. CDR3 length: 15 amino acids. Trimming pared 3 bases from V and 0 bases from J, leaving 11 bases between. The CDR3 loop is CASSPNADMNTEAFF. CDR3 nucleotides: TGTGCCAGCTCACCCAATGCGGACATGAACACTGAAGCTTTCTTT.

V is TRBV19 and J is TRBJ2-5, with 14 positions matching TRBD2. The germline V gene encodes CDR1 LNHDA and CDR2 SQIVND (reference sequence). Trimming took 4 bases from V and 1 from J; bases not matched to a gene: 2. This CDR3 has 16 amino acids. The CDR3 here is CASSKGLAGGQETQYF. CDR3 nucleotides: TGTGCCAGTAGTAAAGGACTAGCGGGGGGCCAAGAGACCCAGTACTTC. The variable domain in full, with the rest retrieved from reference TRBV19 and TRBJ2-5, is DGGITQSPKYLFRKEGQNVTLSCEQNLNHDAMYWYRQDPGQGLRLIYYSQIVNDFQKGDIAEGYSVSREKKESFPLTVTSAQKNPTAFYLCASSKGLAGGQETQYFGPGTRLLVL.